This T cell receptor beta chain was captured by sequencing in a study of T cells after yellow fever vaccination. Overall study findings and caveats: After the booster, about 95% of CD4 and more than 75% of CD8 primary-response clones were re-detected.

This clonotype was observed a few times. The antigen is unknown. TCRdb used MiXCR to reprocess the 5' RACE reads, holding one entry per CDR3 protein. The sample consists of under 500,000 distinct CDR3 sequences, under 20% of them appearing once. The CDR3 length is 14 residues. Germline V gives CDR1 SGHAT, CDR2 FQNNGV. J lost 3 bases, V lost 5 bases, and 5 bases had no gene match. This clonotype was obtained from a young man who received the YFV17D yellow fever vaccine. Sequences were derived from PBMCs, sampled before the yellow fever booster vaccination. The genes are TRBV11-2 and TRBJ2-7; TRBD1 agrees at 9 bases. The CDR3 sequence: CASSTPGQGYEQYV. In DNA form, the CDR3 reads TGTGCCAGCAGCACTCCGGGACAGGGCTACGAGCAGTACGTC.